This is a list of T cell receptor beta chains from one sample in a study of CD8 T cells in ankylosing spondylitis. TCRdb recomputed calls from the 5' RACE reads with MiXCR, one row per CDR3 protein. The sample records 200,000 to 300,000 distinct CDR3 sequences, approximately 12% being singletons. The sequenced material came from blood, either unsorted or a sorted T cell fraction (not recorded which). The receptors were gathered from a male donor with ankylosing spondylitis or in good health (not recorded which). CDR3s include the opening cysteine and the closing phenylalanine or tryptophan. D genes are given only for firm matches. The size entry is marked missing in some rows and otherwise reads once, few, many or a size class.

v_gene	d_gene	abundance	j_gene	CDR3nt	CDR3aa
TRBV20-1	TRBD1	many	TRBJ2-4	TGCAGTGCTAGAGCCGACAGGGACGCAAACATTCAGTACTTC	CSARADRDANIQYF
TRBV5-1	.	many	TRBJ2-5	TGCGCCAGCAGACAAACGCACTCTCAGACAGAGCCTCTGACCCAGTACTTC	CASRQTHSQTEPLTQYF
TRBV10-3	TRBD2	few	TRBJ2-3	TGTGCCATCGGGTCCCTAGCGGGGGTAGACACAGATACGCAGTATTTT	CAIGSLAGVDTDTQYF
TRBV5-1	.	many	TRBJ2-4	TGCGCCAAGATCCCACCTACAAACATTCAGTACTTC	CAKIPPTNIQYF
TRBV11-2	.	.	TRBJ1-3	TGTGCCAGCAGATTACAGGGATCTGGAAACACCATATATTTT	CASRLQGSGNTIYF
TRBV5-1	.	few	TRBJ2-7	TGCGCCAGCAGCTTGGCCGAGAACTCCTACGAGCAGTACTTC	CASSLAENSYEQYF
TRBV25-1	TRBD1	many	TRBJ1-1	TGTGCCAGCAGTGAAGGAGGGACAGGGGGCACTGAAGCTTTCTTT	CASSEGGTGGTEAFF
TRBV5-1	.	few	TRBJ2-3	TGCGCCAGCAAGGGGACAAGAAACACAGATACGCAGTATTTT	CASKGTRNTDTQYF
TRBV20-1	TRBD2	many	TRBJ2-7	TGCAGGGTAGCGGGGGGTCCCTCCTACGAGCAGTACTTC	CRVAGGPSYEQYF
TRBV5-1	TRBD1	.	TRBJ2-1	TGCGCCAGCAGCTCCGGGACAGGACTTTACAATGAGCAGTTCTTC	CASSSGTGLYNEQFF
TRBV20-1	TRBD2	many	TRBJ2-1	TGCAGTGCTCCTCCGCGGGCCCTGACTAGCGGGCGTCTCGACAATGAGCAGTTCTTC	CSAPPRALTSGRLDNEQFF
TRBV29-1	.	many	TRBJ2-5	TGCAGCGCCTCAACCCGGGGAGAGACCCAGTACTTC	CSASTRGETQYF
TRBV20-1	.	many	TRBJ1-1	TGCAGTGCTAGACGGGCAGGGCGGGACACTGAAGCTTTCTTT	CSARRAGRDTEAFF
TRBV2	.	few	TRBJ1-5	TGTGCCAGCAGTGCAAACGATGGCAATCAGCCCCAGCATTTT	CASSANDGNQPQHF